Below, one T cell receptor beta chain is given with its context. Antigen: not known. TCRdb reprocessed the RT-PCR reads via MiXCR and lists one record per CDR3 protein. The data contain roughly 570,000 distinct CDR3 sequences, around 15% of them singletons. The data belong to a study of response to subunit inactivated influenza vaccine. Overall study results and limits: Each seasonal influenza vaccination recruits few new T cells, the authors suggested.

The V end was cut by 6 bases, the J end by 0 bases, with 16 bases between. The CDR3 runs to 16 residues. The specimen was PBMCs from blood, collected about 12 days after vaccination. The chain employs TRBV12-3 or TRBV12-4 and TRBJ2-3, with a tentative D call TRBD2 (5 bases). The TCR originated in a man aged 45 to 65 who received an inactivated influenza vaccine. The CDR3 region is CASSPAGRTSTDTQYF. The CDR3 coding sequence is TGTGCCAGCAGCCCGGCCGGTAGGACTAGCACAGATACGCAGTATTTT.